This record covers a single T cell receptor (beta chain). The record originates from a study of blood T cell repertoires in COVID-19. Overall study context: There were acute and convalescent COVID-19 samples, and they came from the United States, Italy and Spain. Sample material is recorded as cDNA or gDNA derived from T cells, B-cell-depleted T cells, or PBMCs.

Profiled with immunoSEQ multiplex PCR; TCRdb holds only in-frame clones, not every one. The sample lists hundreds of thousands of clones, 70% to 85% seen once, with approximately 1.9% in the top ten. This TCR was sampled from a woman of 80 years or more with acute or convalescent COVID-19. Sequenced: peripheral blood.

CDR3 DNA sequence: TGTGCCAGCAGCCCACCCGGGAGTTATGGCTACACCTTC. Amino acid sequence: CASSPPGSYGYTF. The chain links TRBV9 to TRBJ1-2, with D unresolved. Trimming pared 4 bases from V and 5 bases from J, leaving 12 bases between. CDR3 length: 13 residues. Germline V CDR1 and CDR2: SGDLS, YYNGEE.